This TCR beta chain appears in the sequencing data of a study of shared clonotypes between healthy human individuals. About the study: Two women and a few men aged 18 to 49 made up the donors.

Study observations and caveats: Naive subsets usually exceeded memory subsets in estimated richness.

This CDR3 comprises 18 residues. With 4 bases removed from V and 0 bases from J, the gap between germline ends came to 16 bases. Donors included only healthy HIV-negative adults lacking recent acute infections or vaccinations. A note on this clone: Its specificity is not known.

Authors' processing steps: ImmunoSEQ output lacked quality scores and full-length reads, limiting matched filtering. Clones were sequenced by immunoSEQ multiplex PCR, and TCRdb holds only the in-frame ones, with some missing. That table supplies the V and J calls and clone size; D and trimming were determined from the DNA. The data show roughly 2 million clones, under 97% seen once. Sequencing was performed on naive CD4+ T cells sorted from blood. Subset given: CD45RA+ positively selected. This chain joins TRBV23-1 and TRBJ2-6; D might be TRBD1 (6 bases). TRBV23-1 is identified as an open reading frame with a role that is uncertain. The TCR originated in a man between 18 and 29 years old in good health. The CDR3 protein is CASSRGHLLVSGANVLTF. CDR3 DNA sequence: TGCGCCAGCAGTCGGGGACATCTACTAGTCTCTGGGGCCAACGTCCTGACTTTC.